These 9 T cell receptor beta chains originate from one sample sequenced in a study of blood T cell repertoires in COVID-19 (dated by TCRdb to 2018 to 2020). The library came from the immunoSEQ multiplex PCR assay. As stored in TCRdb, this immuneACCESS dataset retains in-frame rearrangements with V and J assigned. A fraction of the clones does not appear; measured against another copy, unresolved V genes explain less than half of the discrepancy, and the remainder lacks a known reason. This sample is represented by more than 250,000 clones; around 86% of them were singletons. The leading ten clones occupy about 10% of the sample. The sequencing input was PBMCs or T cells enriched from blood (not recorded which). The receptors were gathered from a woman younger than 35 who had recovered from COVID-19.

The chain has TRBV28 and TRBJ2-3, with 14 bases matching TRBD2. V shed 4 bases, J shed 2 bases, and the junction held 8 bases outside the gene matches. CDR1 and CDR2 from the germline V gene are MDHEN and SYDVKM. The CDR3 loop spans 18 amino acids. The CDR3 DNA follows: TGTGCCAGCAGTTCCGTCCCGGGACTAGCGGGGGCCACAGATACGCAGTATTTT. Amino acids: CASSSVPGLAGATDTQYF.

The chain has TRBV19 and TRBJ1-2; 10 positions agree with TRBD1. There are 15 residues in the CDR3. Germline CDR1 is LNHDA and CDR2 is SQIVND (reference sequence). The trim removed 6 bases at V and 4 bases at J, leaving 8 bases unmatched. CDR3 protein: CASSTDRGLSYGYTF. For the CDR3, the DNA is TGTGCCAGTAGCACCGACAGGGGGCTAAGCTATGGCTACACCTTC. Full variable domain (rest looked up from reference TRBV19 and TRBJ1-2): DGGITQSPKYLFRKEGQNVTLSCEQNLNHDAMYWYRQDPGQGLRLIYYSQIVNDFQKGDIAEGYSVSREKKESFPLTVTSAQKNPTAFYLCASSTDRGLSYGYTFGSGTRLTVV.

This clone was seen only once. The V call is TRBV12-3 or TRBV12-4, the J call TRBJ1-2; 7 nucleotides match TRBD1. The CDR3 contains 13 residues. V gave up 3 bases and J gave up 4 bases; unmatched junction bases: 2. The CDR3 DNA is TGTGCCAGCAGTTTGGGACAGCTCTATGGCTACACCTTC. Protein: CASSLGQLYGYTF.

The chain joins TRBV12-3 or TRBV12-4 to TRBJ1-2; 8 nucleotides align to TRBD1. J was trimmed by 8 bases and V by 7 bases; bases with no gene match: 9. The CDR3 has 13 residues. CDR3 bases: TGTGCCAGCATTCGTTCAGGGGGCGTGGGCTACACCTTC. Residues: CASIRSGGVGYTF.

The J gene is TRBJ1-4, the V gene TRBV18; a possible D gene is TRBD1 (6 bases). V was trimmed by 2 bases and J by 4 bases, leaving 11 bases between them. Germline-derived CDR1 and CDR2 are KGHSH and LQKENI. CDR3 length: 15 residues. The CDR3 sequence is CASSPSQGFNEKLFF. The CDR3 nucleotides read TGTGCCAGCTCACCATCGCAGGGGTTTAATGAAAAACTGTTTTTT. The complete variable domain, with remaining parts taken from reference TRBV18 and TRBJ1-4, reads NAGVMQNPRHLVRRRGQEARLRCSPMKGHSHVYWYRQLPEEGLKFMVYLQKENIIDESGMPKERFSAEFPKEGPSILRIQQVVRGDSAAYFCASSPSQGFNEKLFFGSGTQLSVL.

This clone has more than one count but fewer than ten. This rearrangement joins TRBV5-6 to TRBJ1-5, with D hard to call. Trimming removed 2 bases at V and 0 bases at J, with 9 bases between. This CDR3 has 15 residues. Germline loops: CDR1 SGHDT, CDR2 YYEEEE. CDR3 protein: CASSFRRYSNQPQHF. The CDR3 nucleotides are TGTGCCAGCAGCTTTAGGCGGTATAGCAATCAGCCCCAGCATTTT.

V is TRBV7-9 and J is TRBJ2-3; 9 bases fit TRBD2. Trimming took 5 bases from V and 0 from J; bases not matched to a gene: 6. The germline V gene has CDR1 SEHNR and CDR2 FQNEAQ (reference sequence). The CDR3 consists of 16 residues. Here the CDR3 reads CASSPKRGVSTDTQYF. The CDR3 DNA reads as TGTGCCAGCAGCCCGAAGCGGGGGGTAAGCACAGATACGCAGTATTTT.

This clone was picked up one time. The V and J genes are TRBV19 and TRBJ1-1, with TRBD1 matching over 7 bases. The germline V gene encodes CDR1 LNHDA and CDR2 SQIVND (reference sequence). The CDR3 is 13 amino acids. J was trimmed by 8 bases and V by 1 base; bases with no gene match: 4. CDR3 nucleotide sequence: TGTGCCAGTAGTATAGGGGGGACAGTCGAAGCTTTCTTT. Amino acid sequence: CASSIGGTVEAFF.

The chain uses TRBV16 and TRBJ1-2; D may be TRBD1 (5 bases). V lost 0 bases and J 5 bases, leaving 10 bases between the germline ends. This CDR3 spans 14 amino acids. Germline V gene lookup returns CDR1 KGHSY and CDR2 FQNENV. The chain's CDR3 is CASSQSSGRYGYTF. As DNA, the CDR3 is TGTGCCAGCAGCCAATCGTCAGGGCGGTATGGCTACACCTTC. Combining the CDR3 with reference TRBV16 and TRBJ1-2 gives the whole variable domain GEEVAQTPKHLVRGEGQKAKLYCAPIKGHSYVFWYQQVLKNEFKFLISFQNENVFDETGMPKERFSAKCLPNSPCSLEIQATKLEDSAVYFCASSQSSGRYGYTFGSGTRLTVV.